This T cell receptor (beta chain) was sequenced during a study of control samples from healthy donors and cancer patients. Measured with immunoSEQ multiplex PCR; TCRdb has only the in-frame clones, and not every one. The table lists tens of thousands of clones, roughly nine tenths of them singletons, with about 1.6% in the top ten. Trimming cost V 2 bases and J 0 bases; bases outside gene matches: 3. From germline, CDR1 is SNHLY and CDR2 FYNNEI. The CDR3 covers 17 residues. The chain uses TRBV2 and TRBJ2-1, with TRBD2 identical over 11 bases. Sequencing was done on a sample of PBMCs. The sequence was collected from a man aged 35-49 years with colorectal cancer. The CDR3 region has the DNA TGTGCCAGCAGTGAAATCACTAGCGGGAGCTCCTACAATGAGCAGTTCTTC. Translating gives CASSEITSGSSYNEQFF.